What follows is one T cell receptor (beta chain) and its context. The antigen is unknown. These data are taken from a study of cytomegalovirus exposure and HLA in healthy donors. PCR amplification relied on 60 Vbeta primers (plus 13 Jbeta primers). Some clones are missing from TCRdb's copy, which holds only in-frame ones; the method was immunoSEQ multiplex PCR. The repertoire holds nearly 200,000 clones, with about 76% as singletons. CDR1 and CDR2 from the germline V gene are MNHEY and SVGAGI. The CDR3 length is 13 residues. V dropped 7 bases and J dropped 4 bases, with 11 bases sitting between them. General study results and limits: Some TCR beta chains (164 of them) were listed as cytomegalovirus-associated. Presence/absence analysis assumed near-uniform sequencing depth across donors. A later analysis found common viral pathogens apparently linked to several of the most significant clusters.

This TCR was sampled from a male donor in good health and CMV-seropositive. The specimen sequenced was PBMCs. The chain has TRBV6-5 and TRBJ1-5; D may be TRBD1 (5 bases). CDR3 nucleotide sequence: TGTGCCAGCATGCTGACAGAGAATCAGCCCCAGCATTTT. Protein sequence: CASMLTENQPQHF.